One and the same sample provided the 17 T cell receptor beta chains below, sequenced in a study of OX40 agonist ivuxolimab in advanced cancers. The method was immunoSEQ multiplex PCR; TCRdb's version includes in-frame clones alone and lacks a portion of them. The top ten hold roughly 30% of the sample, which has tens of thousands of clones, about 88% seen once. This sample comprised CD4+ or CD8+ T cells sorted from blood, obtained in a trial of the OX40 agonist ivuxolimab. The receptor source for this set is an adult with an advanced solid tumor such as melanoma, head and neck, liver or kidney cancer.

In this sample, this clone turned up a few times. This chain connects TRBV6-4 to TRBJ1-4; 7 bases fit TRBD1. There are 14 residues in the CDR3. The germline gives CDR1 MRHNA, CDR2 SNTAGT. After removal of 7 bases from V and 5 bases from J, the junction contained 7 bases not matched to a gene. The CDR3 DNA is TGTGCCAGCACTCCCGGGACAGAGAATGAAAAACTGTTTTTT. This gives the protein CASTPGTENEKLFF.

The J gene is TRBJ2-1, the V gene TRBV19, with D possibly being TRBD1 (6 bases). CDR3 length: 14 residues. Germline lookup yields CDR1 LNHDA and CDR2 SQIVND (reference sequence). Trimming removed 9 bases from V and 0 bases from J, with 12 bases in between. Written as DNA, the CDR3 is TGTGCCAGCAGACGGGACACCTCCTACAATGAGCAGTTCTTC. As protein: CASRRDTSYNEQFF.

The chain links TRBV4-3 to TRBJ2-7; 9 bases match TRBD2. CDR3 length: 16 amino acids. Germline lookup yields CDR1 LGHNA and CDR2 YSLEER. The ends lost 0 bases at V and 4 bases at J; junction bases unmatched: 7. This chain's CDR3 is CASSQDISGLAYEQYF. The CDR3 DNA sequence: TGCGCCAGCAGCCAAGATATTAGTGGACTAGCGTACGAGCAGTACTTC.

This clone was seen only once. The chain carries TRBV6-4 and TRBJ2-5, with 9 bases matching TRBD2. V lost 0 bases and J lost 9; bases outside the gene matches: 14. CDR1 and CDR2 from the germline V gene are MRHNA and SNTAGT. The CDR3 extends over 17 amino acids. In DNA form, the CDR3 reads TGTGCCAGCAGTGACTCGTTAGGTATTAGCGGGGGTTCGGCCCAGTACTTC. Translated: CASSDSLGISGGSAQYF.

The gene calls are TRBV4-1 and TRBJ2-7, with TRBD1 matching 10 bases. The V gene end was trimmed by 4 bases and the J gene end by 4 bases; junction bases not matched to a gene: 7. This CDR3 is built from 15 residues. Germline assignment: CDR1 MGHRA and CDR2 YSYEKL. CDR3 loop: CASSRTGTGVYEQYF. The DNA of the CDR3 is TGCGCCAGCAGCCGTACCGGGACAGGGGTTTACGAGCAGTACTTC.

The chain recombines TRBV6-1 with TRBJ2-7; 7 positions agree with TRBD2. The germline CDR1 and CDR2 sequences are MNHNS and SASEGT. The CDR3 has 16 amino acids. The J segment lost 0 bases and the V segment lost 2 bases, leaving 7 bases of the junction unmatched. The CDR3 loop is CASSEWERGNSYEQYF. The CDR3 nucleotides read TGTGCCAGCAGTGAATGGGAGCGGGGTAACTCCTACGAGCAGTACTTC.

The chain recombines TRBV9 with TRBJ2-1; 7 bases line up with TRBD1. In germline, CDR1 is SGDLS, CDR2 YYNGEE. The CDR3 sequence is 12 residues long. After removal of 5 bases from V and 5 bases from J, the junction contained 1 base not matched to a gene. CDR3 coding DNA: TGTGCCAGCAGTGACAGGGACAATGAGCAGTTCTTC. Translating gives CASSDRDNEQFF.

This clone was counted once. This chain's CDR3 is CASSVVGINEQFF. As DNA, the CDR3 is TGTGCCAGCAGCGTAGTCGGAATCAATGAGCAGTTCTTC. This chain joins TRBV9 and TRBJ2-1; D unclear. The CDR3 runs to 13 residues. Germline values: CDR1 SGDLS, CDR2 YYNGEE. V was pared by 0 bases and J by 6 bases, with 7 bases between.

V is TRBV6-4 and J is TRBJ2-7; D might be TRBD1 (6 bases). V was trimmed by 10 bases and J by 2 bases, leaving 15 bases between them. Germline lookup yields CDR1 MRHNA and CDR2 SNTAGT. The CDR3 is 13 residues long. CDR3 sequence: CAKPRTVPYEQYF. As DNA, the CDR3 is TGTGCCAAGCCCCGGACAGTTCCCTACGAGCAGTACTTC.

This chain joins TRBV7-9 and TRBJ2-7; 7 bases are a match to TRBD2. Per the germline V gene, CDR1 is SEHNR and CDR2 is FQNEAQ (reference sequence). Trimming at V came to 2 bases and at J to 2 bases, leaving 9 bases not matched to a gene. The CDR3 contains 16 residues. The CDR3 region is CASSLSMGGLTYEQYF. The CDR3 DNA follows: TGTGCCAGCAGCTTAAGTATGGGGGGGTTGACCTACGAGCAGTACTTC.

V gene TRBV7-5 combines with J gene TRBJ2-3; TRBD1 is the table's D call, not checked against the DNA. TRBV7-5 is assigned pseudogene status. The CDR3 runs 16 residues. The CDR3 loop reads CVRSFYGQGSTDTQYF. As DNA, the CDR3 is TGTGTCAGAAGCTTTTACGGACAGGGGAGCACAGATACGCAGTATTTT.

The CDR3 DNA follows: TGTGCCAGCAGTTTTGGACTAGGCAATGAGCAGTTCTTC. The encoded protein is CASSFGLGNEQFF. The gene calls are TRBV6-6 and TRBJ2-1, with TRBD2 matching over 7 bases. The CDR3 contains 13 residues. The V gene end was trimmed by 4 bases and the J gene end by 6 bases; junction bases not matched to a gene: 3. CDR1 and CDR2 from the germline V gene are MNHNY and SVGAGI (reference sequence).

CDR3 bases: TGTGCCAGCAGTTTGACGGGAAATGAGCAGTTCTTC. It translates to CASSLTGNEQFF. J is TRBJ2-1 and V is TRBV27; tentatively, D is TRBD2 (5 bases). The CDR3 consists of 12 residues. Trimming cost V 3 bases and J 7 bases, with 7 bases left between them. Germline CDR1 and CDR2: MNHEY and SMNVEV (reference sequence).

There are a few counts of this clone. The rearrangement links TRBV19 to TRBJ1-3; the D gene is possibly TRBD1 (5 bases). The germline gives CDR1 LNHDA, CDR2 SQIVND (reference sequence). The V end lost 5 bases, the J end lost 0 bases, and 17 bases lay between the germline ends. CDR3 length: 17 residues. CDR3 region: CASSYGTGPYSGNTIYF. The CDR3 DNA sequence: TGTGCCAGTAGTTACGGGACTGGTCCTTACTCTGGAAACACCATATATTTT.

The chain has TRBV12-5 and TRBJ1-2; 7 bases are shared with TRBD1. The germline CDR1 and CDR2 sequences are LGHNT and FRNRAP. The J segment lost 9 bases and the V segment lost 9 bases, leaving 10 bases of the junction unmatched. This CDR3 spans 12 amino acids. The chain's CDR3 is CASAPETGSYTF. DNA of the CDR3: TGTGCTAGCGCCCCAGAGACAGGGAGCTACACCTTC.

The chain combines TRBV7-2 with TRBJ1-5; D might be TRBD1 (6 bases). Germline loops: CDR1 SGHTA, CDR2 FQGNSA. V lost 0 bases and J 6 bases, leaving 12 bases between the germline ends. The CDR3 loop spans 15 amino acids. This chain's CDR3 is CASSLAQGGAQPQHF. CDR3 nucleotide sequence: TGTGCCAGCAGCTTAGCACAAGGGGGTGCTCAGCCCCAGCATTTT. Complete variable domain (other parts from reference TRBV7-2 and TRBJ1-5): GAGVSQSPSNKVTEKGKDVELRCDPISGHTALYWYRQSLGQGLEFLIYFQGNSAPDKSGLPSDRFSAERTGGSVSTLTIQRTQQEDSAVYLCASSLAQGGAQPQHFGDGTRLSIL.

The chain couples TRBV7-9 to TRBJ2-7; D remains ambiguous. Germline CDR1 SEHNR, CDR2 FQNEAQ (reference sequence). With 6 bases removed from V and 2 bases from J, the gap between germline ends came to 11 bases. This CDR3 spans 13 amino acids. DNA for the CDR3: TGTGCCAGCAGATCAGGATCCACCTACGAGCAGTACTTC. Translation gives CASRSGSTYEQYF.